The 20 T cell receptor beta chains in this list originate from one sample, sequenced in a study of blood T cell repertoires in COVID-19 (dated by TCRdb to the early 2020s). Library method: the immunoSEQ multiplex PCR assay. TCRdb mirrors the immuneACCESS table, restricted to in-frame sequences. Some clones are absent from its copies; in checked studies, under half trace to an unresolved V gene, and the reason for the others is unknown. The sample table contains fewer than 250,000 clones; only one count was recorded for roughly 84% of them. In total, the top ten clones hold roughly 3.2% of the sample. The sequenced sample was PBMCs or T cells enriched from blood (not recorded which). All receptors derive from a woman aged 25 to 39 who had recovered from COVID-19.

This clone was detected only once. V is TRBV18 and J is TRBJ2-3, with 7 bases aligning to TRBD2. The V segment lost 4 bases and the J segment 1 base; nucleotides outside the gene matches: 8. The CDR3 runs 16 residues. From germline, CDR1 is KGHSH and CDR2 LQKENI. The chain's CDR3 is CASSLQSGARTDTQYF. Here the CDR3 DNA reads TGTGCCAGCTCACTACAGAGCGGGGCCCGCACAGATACGCAGTATTTT.

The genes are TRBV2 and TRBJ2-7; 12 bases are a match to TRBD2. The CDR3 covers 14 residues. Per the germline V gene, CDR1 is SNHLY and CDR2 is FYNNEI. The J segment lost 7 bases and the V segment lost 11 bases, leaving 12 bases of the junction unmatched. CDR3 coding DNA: TGTGCCGGGACAGGACTAGCGGGACTACGAGAGCAGTACTTC. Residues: CAGTGLAGLREQYF.

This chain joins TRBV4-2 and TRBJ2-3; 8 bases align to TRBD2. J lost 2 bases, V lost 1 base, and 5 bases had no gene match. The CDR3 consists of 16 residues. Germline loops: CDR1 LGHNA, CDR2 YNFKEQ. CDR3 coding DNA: TGTGCCAGCAGCCAAGGCGCGGGAGGATCCACAGATACGCAGTATTTT. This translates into CASSQGAGGSTDTQYF.

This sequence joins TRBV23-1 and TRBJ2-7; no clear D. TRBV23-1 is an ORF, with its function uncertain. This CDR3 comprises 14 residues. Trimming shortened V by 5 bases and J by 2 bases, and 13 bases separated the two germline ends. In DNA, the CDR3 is TGCGCCAGCAGTTCAAGTCCTCGGGCCTACGAGCAGTACTTC. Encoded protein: CASSSSPRAYEQYF.

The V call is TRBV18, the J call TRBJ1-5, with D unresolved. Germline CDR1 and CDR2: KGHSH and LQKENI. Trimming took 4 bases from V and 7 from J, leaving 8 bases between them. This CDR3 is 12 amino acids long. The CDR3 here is CASSHPGQPQHF. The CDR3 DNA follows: TGTGCCAGCTCACACCCGGGGCAGCCCCAGCATTTT.

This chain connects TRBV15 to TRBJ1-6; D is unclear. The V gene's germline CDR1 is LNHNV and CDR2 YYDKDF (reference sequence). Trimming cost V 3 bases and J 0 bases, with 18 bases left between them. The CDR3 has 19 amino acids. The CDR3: CATSSSTVGSSSYNSPLHF. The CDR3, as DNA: TGTGCCACCAGCAGCTCGACCGTCGGGTCGAGCTCCTATAATTCACCCCTCCACTTT.

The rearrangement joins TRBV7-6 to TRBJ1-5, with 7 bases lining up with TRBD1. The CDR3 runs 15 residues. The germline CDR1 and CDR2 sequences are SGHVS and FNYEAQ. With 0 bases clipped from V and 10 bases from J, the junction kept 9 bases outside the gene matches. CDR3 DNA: TGTGCCAGCAGCTTAGCTGGGGACAGAAGACAACCCCAGCATTTT. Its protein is CASSLAGDRRQPQHF.

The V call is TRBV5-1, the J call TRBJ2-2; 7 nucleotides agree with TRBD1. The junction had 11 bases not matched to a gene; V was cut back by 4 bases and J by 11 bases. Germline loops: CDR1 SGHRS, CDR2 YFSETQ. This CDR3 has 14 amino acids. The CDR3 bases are TGCGCCAGCAGCGACACAGGGGCCGCCGCCGAGCTGTTTTTT. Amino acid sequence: CASSDTGAAAELFF.

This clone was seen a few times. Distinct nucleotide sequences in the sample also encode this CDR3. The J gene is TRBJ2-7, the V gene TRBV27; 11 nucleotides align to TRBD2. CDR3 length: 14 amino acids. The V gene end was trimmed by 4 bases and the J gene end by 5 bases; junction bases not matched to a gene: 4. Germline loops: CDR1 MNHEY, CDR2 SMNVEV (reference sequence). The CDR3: CASSSPGLADEQYF. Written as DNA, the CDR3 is TGTGCCAGCAGTTCACCGGGACTAGCGGACGAGCAGTACTTC.

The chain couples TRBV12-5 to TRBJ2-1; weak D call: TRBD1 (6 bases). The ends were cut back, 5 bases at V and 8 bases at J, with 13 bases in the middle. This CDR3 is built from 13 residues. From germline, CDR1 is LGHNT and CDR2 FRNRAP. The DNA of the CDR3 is TGTGCTAGTGGTCCGAATCAGGGGTATGAGCAGTTCTTC. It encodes CASGPNQGYEQFF.

As DNA, the CDR3 is TGTGCCAGCAGCCCAGGGACTAGCGGGAGGGGAAACTACGAGCAGTACTTC. Its translation is CASSPGTSGRGNYEQYF. J is TRBJ2-7 and V is TRBV4-2; TRBD2 matches 16 bases. Germline V gene lookup returns CDR1 LGHNA and CDR2 YNFKEQ. The V gene end was trimmed by 4 bases and the J gene end by 3 bases; junction bases not matched to a gene: 6. The CDR3 is made up of 17 amino acids.

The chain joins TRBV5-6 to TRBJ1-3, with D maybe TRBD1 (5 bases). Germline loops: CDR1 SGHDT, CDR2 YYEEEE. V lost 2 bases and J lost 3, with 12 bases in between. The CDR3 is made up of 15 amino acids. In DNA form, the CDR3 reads TGTGCCAGCAGCTTTAGGGGATTAGGTGGAAACACCATATATTTT. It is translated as CASSFRGLGGNTIYF.

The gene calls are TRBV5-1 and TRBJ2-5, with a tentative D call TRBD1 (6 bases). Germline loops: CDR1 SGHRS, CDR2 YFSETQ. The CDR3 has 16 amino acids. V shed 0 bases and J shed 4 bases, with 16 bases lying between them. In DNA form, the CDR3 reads TGCGCCAGCAGCTTGGGGGACACAAACGGGATAGAGACCCAGTACTTC. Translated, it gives CASSLGDTNGIETQYF.

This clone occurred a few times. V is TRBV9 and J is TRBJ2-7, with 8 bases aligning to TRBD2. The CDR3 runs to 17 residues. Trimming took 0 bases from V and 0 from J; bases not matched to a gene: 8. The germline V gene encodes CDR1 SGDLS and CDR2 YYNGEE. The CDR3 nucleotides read TGTGCCAGCAGCGTAGGCCTAGCGGGCCCGGGCTCCTACGAGCAGTACTTC. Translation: CASSVGLAGPGSYEQYF.

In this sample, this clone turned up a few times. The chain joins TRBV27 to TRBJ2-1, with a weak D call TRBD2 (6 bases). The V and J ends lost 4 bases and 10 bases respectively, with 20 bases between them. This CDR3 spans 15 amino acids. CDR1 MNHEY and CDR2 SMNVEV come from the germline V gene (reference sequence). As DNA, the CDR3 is TGTGCCAGCAGTTCCGGGAGAGGACGGGGGTACGAGCAGTTCTTC. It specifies CASSSGRGRGYEQFF.

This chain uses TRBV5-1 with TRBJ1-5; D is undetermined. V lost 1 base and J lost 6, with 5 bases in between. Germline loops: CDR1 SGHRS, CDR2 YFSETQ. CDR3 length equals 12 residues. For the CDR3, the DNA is TGCGCCAGCAGCTTGACGGGTCAGCCCCAGCATTTT. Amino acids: CASSLTGQPQHF.

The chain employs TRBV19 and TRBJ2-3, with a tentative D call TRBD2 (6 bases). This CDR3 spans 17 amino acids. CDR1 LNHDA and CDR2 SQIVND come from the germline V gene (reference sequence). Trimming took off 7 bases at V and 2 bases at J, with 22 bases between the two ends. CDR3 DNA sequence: TGTGCCAGTATGAGGGGAGGAGTTAGTCGGTCCACAGATACGCAGTATTTT. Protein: CASMRGGVSRSTDTQYF.

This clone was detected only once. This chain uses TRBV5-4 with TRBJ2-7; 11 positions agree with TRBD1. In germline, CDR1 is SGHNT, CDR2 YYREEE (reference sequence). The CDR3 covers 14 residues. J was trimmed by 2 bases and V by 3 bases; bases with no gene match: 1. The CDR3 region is CASSSGQGAYEQYV. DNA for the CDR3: TGTGCCAGCAGCTCGGGACAGGGGGCCTACGAGCAGTACGTC.

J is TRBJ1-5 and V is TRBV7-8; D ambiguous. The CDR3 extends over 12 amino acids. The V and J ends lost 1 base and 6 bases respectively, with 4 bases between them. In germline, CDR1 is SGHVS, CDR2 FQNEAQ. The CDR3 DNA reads TGTGCCAGCAGCTTAGGCGTTCAGCCCCAGCATTTT. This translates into CASSLGVQPQHF.

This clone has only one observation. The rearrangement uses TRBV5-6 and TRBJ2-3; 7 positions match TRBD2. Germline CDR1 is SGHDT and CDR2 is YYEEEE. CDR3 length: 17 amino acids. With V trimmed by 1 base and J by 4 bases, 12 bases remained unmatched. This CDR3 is CASSLWGTTLVADTQYF. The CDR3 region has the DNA TGTGCCAGCAGCTTGTGGGGGACTACTTTGGTCGCAGATACGCAGTATTTT.